This T cell receptor beta chain was documented in a study of beta chain features in type 1 diabetes. Regarding the study as a whole: Small HLA sub-analyses could not settle whether HLA shapes TCRB rearrangement. Among type 1 diabetes patients, VDJ junctions had fewer insertions and more deletions. Type 1 diabetes patients had TCRB CDR3s that were shorter (moderately but significantly so) in all four CD4+ subsets.

Cells sorted by CD45RO/CCR7/CD25/CD127/CD95/CD27 comprised CD4+ naive, central memory, regulatory and stem cell-like memory cells. Purity exceeding 95% was reached by all sorted populations. The CDR3 has 14 residues. V was pared by 8 bases and J by 11 bases, with 17 bases of the junction left unmatched. The V gene's germline CDR1 is MNHNS and CDR2 SASEGT. Details on this clone: The antigen remains unidentified.

The authors reverse transcribed all of the isolated RNA, so sequencing captured expressed TCRB transcripts. Clones were sequenced by immunoSEQ multiplex PCR, and TCRdb holds only the in-frame ones, with some missing. This sample has 150,000 to 200,000 clones; around 9% occur once, and the top ten carry roughly 0.7%. This chain joins TRBV6-1 and TRBJ1-1, with 7 bases identical to TRBD1. Material for sequencing was central memory CD4+ T cells from blood. The TCR sequence derives from a woman aged 30 to 39 with type 1 diabetes. DNA of the CDR3: TGTGCCAGCGGGCGATCGGACAGGTCTCGAGGGGCTTTCTTT. The encoded protein is CASGRSDRSRGAFF.